A selection of T cell receptor beta chains follows, all from one sample in a study of regulatory T cells in long-lasting Graves disease. TCRdb processed the multiplex PCR reads anew with MiXCR; each CDR3 protein has one entry. Of about 460,000 distinct CDR3 sequences in the sample, roughly 15% were seen once. These data were also filed under a second study, of T cells in Graves' hyperthyroidism and ophthalmopathy.

Source: peripheral blood mononuclear cells (PBMCs), taken at new diagnosis, from a patient treated with antithyroid drugs. Receptor source: a woman between 50 and 59 years old with Graves disease. The CDR3 runs from the conserved cysteine through the conserved F or W. A D gene is named only where the DNA matches it firmly. Size is stated for part of the rows, as once, few or many counts, or as a class when the clone is expanded.

>-|TRBV6-1|TRBJ2-7|-
TGTGCCAGCAGCTCCCGCGAGACCGGTGCCTACGAGCAGTACTTC
CASSSRETGAYEQYF
>TRBD1|TRBV2|TRBJ1-2|many
TGTGCCAGCAGTGATGAGGGACAGGGGATAGTTGGCTACACCTTC
CASSDEGQGIVGYTF
>TRBD2|TRBV29-1|TRBJ2-3|few
TGCAGCGCTAGAGCGGGAGGACCAGATACGCAGTATTTT
CSARAGGPDTQYF
>TRBD1|TRBV7-2|TRBJ1-5|few
TGTGCCAGCAGCTTATTCCCTGACAGGGAATTTAGCAATCAGCCCCAGCATTTT
CASSLFPDREFSNQPQHF
>-|TRBV20-1|TRBJ1-5|few
TGCAGTGCTACCCCGGCAGGGTCCGTAGCTCAGCCCCAGCATTTT
CSATPAGSVAQPQHF
>-|TRBV29-1|TRBJ2-5|few
TGCAGCGTTGGGCCTGGAGGAGAGACCCAGTACTTC
CSVGPGGETQYF
>-|TRBV12-5|TRBJ2-1|few
TGTGCTAGTGGTTTGGTACTATTTGAGGGAGACTACAATGAGCAGTTCTTC
CASGLVLFEGDYNEQFF
>TRBD1|TRBV9|TRBJ1-2|few
TGTGCCAGCAGCGTGACAGGGGCGGGTAACTATGGCTACACCTTC
CASSVTGAGNYGYTF
>TRBD2|TRBV13|TRBJ2-2|few
TGTGCCAGCAGCCTGGGACTAGGACTTAACACCGGGGAGCTGTTTTTT
CASSLGLGLNTGELFF
>-|TRBV7-2|TRBJ1-1|many
TGTGCCAGCAGCTTAGATCAGGGAATGAACACTGAAGCTTTCTTT
CASSLDQGMNTEAFF
>-|TRBV20-1|TRBJ2-3|many
TGCAGTGCTAGAGCTTGGGCAGATACGCAGTATTTT
CSARAWADTQYF
>TRBD2|TRBV27|TRBJ2-7|-
TGTGCCAGCAGTTTAAACTCCGGGACTAGACCCTACGAGCAGTACTTC
CASSLNSGTRPYEQYF
>-|TRBV20-1|TRBJ2-7|few
TGCAGTGCTGTTCCGACAGGACCCCTCTACGAGCAGTACTTC
CSAVPTGPLYEQYF
>TRBD2|TRBV12-3/TRBV12-4|TRBJ2-1|many
TGTGCCAGCAGTACGACTAGCGGGAGGGCGGAATACGGGTACAATGAGCAGTTCTTC
CASSTTSGRAEYGYNEQFF
>TRBD2|TRBV5-4|TRBJ2-1|-
TGTGCCAGCAGCACGGGCGGACTAGCGGGAGGGGGCTCCTACAATGAGCAGTTCTTC
CASSTGGLAGGGSYNEQFF
>TRBD1|TRBV29-1|TRBJ1-1|many
TGCAGCGTGGGACAGGACCTGAACACTGAAGCTTTCTTT
CSVGQDLNTEAFF
>-|TRBV18|TRBJ2-2|-
TGTGCCAGCTCACCACCGTCTAGACAGAACACCGGGGAGCTGTTTTTT
CASSPPSRQNTGELFF
>TRBD2|TRBV13|TRBJ2-1|many
TGTGCCAGCAGCTCGGGACTAGCGAAAGCCTACAATGAGCAGTTCTTC
CASSSGLAKAYNEQFF
>TRBD2|TRBV4-2|TRBJ2-1|-
TGTGCCAGCAGCCAAGATCTTTCGATAGCGGGAGTTTATGAGCAGTTCTTC
CASSQDLSIAGVYEQFF
>-|TRBV7-2|TRBJ1-1|many
TGTGCCAGCAGCCCCACAGGGTTGAGCACTGAAGCTTTCTTT
CASSPTGLSTEAFF
>TRBD2|TRBV19|TRBJ2-1|few
TGTGCCAGTAGCCAGACTAGCGGCAATGAGCAGTTCTTC
CASSQTSGNEQFF
>TRBD2|TRBV6-4|TRBJ2-2|-
TGTGCCAGCAGTGTTACTAGCGGGGAGTCCGGGGAGCTGTTTTTT
CASSVTSGESGELFF
>-|TRBV28|TRBJ2-1|-
TGTGCCAGCAGCACTTACAGGGGCCGGGAGGAGCAGTTCTTC
CASSTYRGREEQFF
>TRBD1|TRBV28|TRBJ2-7|many
TGTGCCAGCACTCCGGGACAGGAAACCTACGAGCAGTACTTC
CASTPGQETYEQYF
>-|TRBV11-2|TRBJ2-2|-
TGTGCCAGCAGCTCCCGGGACTCTGTGGGGGAGCTGTTTTTT
CASSSRDSVGELFF
>TRBD2|TRBV5-1|TRBJ2-7|-
TGCGCCAGCAGCATCTCGGCGGGAGTCCTCTCCTACGAGCAGTACTTC
CASSISAGVLSYEQYF
>-|TRBV9|TRBJ2-1|few
TGTGCCAGCAGCGTAGGGCAGGTTCTCTACAATGAGCAGTTCTTC
CASSVGQVLYNEQFF
>-|TRBV10-2|TRBJ1-1|many
TGCGCCAGCAAACAACGGGGGGGCTCCTTGAACACTGAAGCTTTCTTT
CASKQRGGSLNTEAFF
>-|TRBV24-1|TRBJ1-2|few
TGTGCCACCAGTGAAACCGCGTCAGGGCCCTATGGCTACACCTTC
CATSETASGPYGYTF
>-|TRBV19|TRBJ2-1|-
TGTGCCAGTGCACGTACCGGGACTTTGAAGGGCAATGAGCAGTTCTTC
CASARTGTLKGNEQFF
>TRBD2|TRBV4-1|TRBJ2-7|-
TGCGCCAGCAGCCAAGATACTCTGGGACTATCCTACGAGCAGTACTTC
CASSQDTLGLSYEQYF
>-|TRBV2|TRBJ2-1|many
TGTGCCAGCAGTGAGGATGGGGGGTATGAGCAGTTCTTC
CASSEDGGYEQFF
>TRBD1|TRBV7-9|TRBJ2-3|many
TGTGCCAGCGAGGACCGGGACAGACTCACAGATACGCAGTATTTT
CASEDRDRLTDTQYF
>TRBD1|TRBV14|TRBJ2-2|few
TGTGCCAGCAGCCAAGTAGGACAGGGGGCAGCCGGGGAGCTGTTTTTT
CASSQVGQGAAGELFF
>TRBD2|TRBV5-8|TRBJ2-2|-
TGTGCCAGCAGCCACACCGCCGGACTAGCAGAAACCGGGGAGCTGTTTTTT
CASSHTAGLAETGELFF
>TRBD2|TRBV5-1|TRBJ2-1|-
TGCGCCAGCAGCTCTGTGGGGACTAGCGGGCCAAACAATGAGCAGTTCTTC
CASSSVGTSGPNNEQFF
>TRBD1|TRBV28|TRBJ2-2|many
TGTGCCAGCAGTCCCCGGACAGGGGGGTCCGGGGAGCTGTTTTTT
CASSPRTGGSGELFF
>-|TRBV5-1|TRBJ2-1|many
TGCGCCAGCAGCGGAACGGGGTACTCCTACAATGAGCAGTTCTTC
CASSGTGYSYNEQFF
>TRBD2|TRBV7-9|TRBJ2-7|many
TGTGCCAGCAGCTTTCCGGGACTAGCGGGAGGCTACGAGCAGTACTTC
CASSFPGLAGGYEQYF
>-|TRBV6-5|TRBJ2-5|many
TGTGCCAGCAGTTACCTGGACAGAGGATTACAAGAGACCCAGTACTTC
CASSYLDRGLQETQYF
>-|TRBV3-1|TRBJ2-2|many
TGTGCCAGCAGCCAAGTTAATTGGGGGGATGGCGGGGAGCTGTTTTTT
CASSQVNWGDGGELFF
>TRBD1|TRBV19|TRBJ1-2|-
TGTGCCAGTCGAGGGACAGACTATGGCTACACCTTC
CASRGTDYGYTF